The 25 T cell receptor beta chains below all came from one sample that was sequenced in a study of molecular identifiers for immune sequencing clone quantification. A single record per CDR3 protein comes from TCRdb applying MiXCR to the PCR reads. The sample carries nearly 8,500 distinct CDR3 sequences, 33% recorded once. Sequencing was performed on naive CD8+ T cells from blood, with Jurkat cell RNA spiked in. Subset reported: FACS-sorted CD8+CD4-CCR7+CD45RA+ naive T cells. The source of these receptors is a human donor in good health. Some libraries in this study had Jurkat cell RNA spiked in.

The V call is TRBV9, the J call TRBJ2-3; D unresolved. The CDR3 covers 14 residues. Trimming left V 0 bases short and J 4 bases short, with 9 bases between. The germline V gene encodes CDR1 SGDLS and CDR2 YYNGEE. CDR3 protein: CASSVGSFPDTQYF. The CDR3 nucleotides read TGTGCCAGCAGCGTAGGAAGTTTCCCAGATACGCAGTATTTT.

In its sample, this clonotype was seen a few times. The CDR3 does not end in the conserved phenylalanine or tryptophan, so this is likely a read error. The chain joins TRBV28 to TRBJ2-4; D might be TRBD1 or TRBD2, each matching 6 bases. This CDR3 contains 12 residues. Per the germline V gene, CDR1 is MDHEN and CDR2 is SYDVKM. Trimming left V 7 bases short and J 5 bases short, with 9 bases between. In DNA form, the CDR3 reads TGTGCCAGCACAGGGGAGGAAAACATTCAGTACCTC. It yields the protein CASTGEENIQYL.

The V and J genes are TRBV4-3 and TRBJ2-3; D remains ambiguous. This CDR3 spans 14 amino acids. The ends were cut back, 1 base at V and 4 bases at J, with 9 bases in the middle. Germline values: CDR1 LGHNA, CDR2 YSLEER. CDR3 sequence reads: CASSQAGFADTQYF. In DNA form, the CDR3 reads TGCGCCAGCAGCCAAGCCGGGTTCGCAGATACGCAGTATTTT.

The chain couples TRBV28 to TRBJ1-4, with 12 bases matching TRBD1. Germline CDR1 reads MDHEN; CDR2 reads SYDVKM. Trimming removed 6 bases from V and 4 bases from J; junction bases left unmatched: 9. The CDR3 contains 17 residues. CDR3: CASRTPGQGALNEKLFF. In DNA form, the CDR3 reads TGTGCCAGCAGAACTCCGGGACAGGGGGCCCTTAATGAAAAACTGTTTTTT.

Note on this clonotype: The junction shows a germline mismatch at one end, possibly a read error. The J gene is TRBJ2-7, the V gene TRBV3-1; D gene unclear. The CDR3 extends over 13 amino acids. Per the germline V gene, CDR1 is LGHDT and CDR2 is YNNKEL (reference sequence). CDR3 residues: CASSQGGSYDQYF. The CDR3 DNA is TGTGCCAGCAGCCAAGGGGGTTCCTACGATCAGTACTTC.

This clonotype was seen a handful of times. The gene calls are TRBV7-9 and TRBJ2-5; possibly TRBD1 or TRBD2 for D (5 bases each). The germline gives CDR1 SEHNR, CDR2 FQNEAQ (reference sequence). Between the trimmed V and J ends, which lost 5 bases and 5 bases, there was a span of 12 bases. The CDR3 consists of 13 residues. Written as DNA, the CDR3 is TGTGCCAGCAGCGCCGGGGCCTACGAGACCCAGTACTTC. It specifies CASSAGAYETQYF.

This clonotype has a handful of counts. This CDR3 is CASSPPGETYEQYF. The DNA for the CDR3 is TGTGCCAGCTCACCACCGGGGGAAACCTACGAGCAGTACTTC. The chain carries TRBV18 and TRBJ2-7; D may match TRBD1 or TRBD2 (5 bases each). Trimming took off 0 bases at V and 2 bases at J, with 8 bases between the two ends. The CDR3 consists of 14 residues. Looked up from germline, CDR1 is KGHSH and CDR2 is LQKENI.

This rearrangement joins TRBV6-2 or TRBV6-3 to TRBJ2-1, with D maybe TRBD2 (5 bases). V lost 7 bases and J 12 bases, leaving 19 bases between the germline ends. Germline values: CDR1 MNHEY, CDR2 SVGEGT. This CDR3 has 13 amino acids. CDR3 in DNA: TGTGCCAGCATCCCCCGGACTGCCGCGAGGCAGTTCTTC. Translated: CASIPRTAARQFF.

CDR3 in amino acids: CASSSTGVDEQFF. The CDR3 DNA follows: TGTGCCAGCAGCTCGACAGGGGTAGATGAGCAGTTCTTC. J is TRBJ2-1 and V is TRBV5-6; 8 bases map to TRBD1. Per the germline V gene, CDR1 is SGHDT and CDR2 is YYEEEE. The ends lost 3 bases at V and 8 bases at J; junction bases unmatched: 4. This CDR3 has 13 residues.

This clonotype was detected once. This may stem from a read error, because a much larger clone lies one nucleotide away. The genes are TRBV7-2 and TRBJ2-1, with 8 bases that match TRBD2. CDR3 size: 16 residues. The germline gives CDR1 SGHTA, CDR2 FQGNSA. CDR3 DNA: TGTGCCAGCAGCTTATTTACGGGAGGGCCCTACAAAGAGCAGTTCTTC. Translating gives CASSLFTGGPYKEQFF.

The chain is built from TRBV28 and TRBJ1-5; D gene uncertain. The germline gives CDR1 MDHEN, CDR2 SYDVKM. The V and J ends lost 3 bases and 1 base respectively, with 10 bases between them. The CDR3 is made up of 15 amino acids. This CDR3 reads CASSLGRRSNQPQHF. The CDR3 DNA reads TGTGCCAGCAGTTTGGGCAGGAGGAGCAATCAGCCCCAGCATTTT.

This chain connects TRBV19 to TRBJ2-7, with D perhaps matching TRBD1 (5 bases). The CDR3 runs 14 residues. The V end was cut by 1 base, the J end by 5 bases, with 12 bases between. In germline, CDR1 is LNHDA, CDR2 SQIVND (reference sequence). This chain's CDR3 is CASSIVGASDEQYF. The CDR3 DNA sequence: TGTGCCAGTAGTATAGTTGGGGCTTCGGACGAGCAGTACTTC.

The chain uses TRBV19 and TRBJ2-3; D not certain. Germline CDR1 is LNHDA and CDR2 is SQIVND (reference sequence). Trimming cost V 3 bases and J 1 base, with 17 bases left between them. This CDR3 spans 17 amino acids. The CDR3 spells CASSMLGETERTDTQYF. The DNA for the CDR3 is TGTGCCAGTAGTATGCTTGGAGAGACCGAACGCACAGATACGCAGTATTTT. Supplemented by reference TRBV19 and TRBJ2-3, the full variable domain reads DGGITQSPKYLFRKEGQNVTLSCEQNLNHDAMYWYRQDPGQGLRLIYYSQIVNDFQKGDIAEGYSVSREKKESFPLTVTSAQKNPTAFYLCASSMLGETERTDTQYFGPGTRLTVL.

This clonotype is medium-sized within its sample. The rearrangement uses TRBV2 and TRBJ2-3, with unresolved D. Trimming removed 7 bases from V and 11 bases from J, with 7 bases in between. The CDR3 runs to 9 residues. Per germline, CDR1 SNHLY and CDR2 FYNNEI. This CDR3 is CASTKLQYF. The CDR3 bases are TGTGCCAGCACCAAGCTGCAGTATTTT. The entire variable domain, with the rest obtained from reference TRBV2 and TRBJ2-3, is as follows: EPEVTQTPSHQVTQMGQEVILRCVPISNHLYFYWYRQILGQKVEFLVSFYNNEISEKSEIFDDQFSVERPDGSNFTLKIRSTKLEDSAMYFCASTKLQYFGPGTRLTVL.

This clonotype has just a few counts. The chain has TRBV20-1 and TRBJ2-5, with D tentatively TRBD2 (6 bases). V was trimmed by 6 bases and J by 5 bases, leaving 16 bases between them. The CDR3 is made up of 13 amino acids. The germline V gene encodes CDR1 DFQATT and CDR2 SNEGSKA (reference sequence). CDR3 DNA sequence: TGCAGTGCACAGCTCGGGAGAGATGAGACCCAGTACTTC. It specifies CSAQLGRDETQYF.

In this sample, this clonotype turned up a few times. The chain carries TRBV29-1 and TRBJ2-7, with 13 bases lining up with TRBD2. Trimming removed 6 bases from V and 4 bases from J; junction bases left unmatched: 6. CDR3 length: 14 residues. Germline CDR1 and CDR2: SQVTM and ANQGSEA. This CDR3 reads CSVAGTSGIYEQYF. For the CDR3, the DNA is TGCAGCGTAGCCGGGACTAGCGGGATTTACGAGCAGTACTTC.

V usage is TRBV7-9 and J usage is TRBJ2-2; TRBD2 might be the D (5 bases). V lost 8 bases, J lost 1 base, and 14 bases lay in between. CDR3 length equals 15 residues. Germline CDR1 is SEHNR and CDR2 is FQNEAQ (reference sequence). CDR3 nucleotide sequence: TGTGCCAGCCGGGATCCTAGCCGGAACACCGGGGAGCTGTTTTTT. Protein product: CASRDPSRNTGELFF.

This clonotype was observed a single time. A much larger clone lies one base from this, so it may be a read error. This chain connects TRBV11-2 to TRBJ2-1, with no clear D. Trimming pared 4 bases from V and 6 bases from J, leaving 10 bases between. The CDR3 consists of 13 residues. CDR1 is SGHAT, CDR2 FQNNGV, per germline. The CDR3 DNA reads TGTGCCAGCAGCTCGCGCGTAGGCAATGAGCAGTTCTTC. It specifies CASSSRVGNEQFF.

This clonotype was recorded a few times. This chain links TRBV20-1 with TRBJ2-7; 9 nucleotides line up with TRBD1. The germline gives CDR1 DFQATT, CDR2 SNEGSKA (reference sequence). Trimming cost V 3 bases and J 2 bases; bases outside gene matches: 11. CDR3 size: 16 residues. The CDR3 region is CSASEAPRTGAYEQYF. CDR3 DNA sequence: TGCAGTGCTAGCGAGGCCCCAAGGACAGGGGCCTACGAGCAGTACTTC.

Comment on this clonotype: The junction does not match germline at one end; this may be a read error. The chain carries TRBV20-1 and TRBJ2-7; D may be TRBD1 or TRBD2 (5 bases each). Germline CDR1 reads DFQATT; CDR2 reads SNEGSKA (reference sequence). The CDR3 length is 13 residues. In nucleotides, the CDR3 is TGCAGTGCTTCGGGACGGACCGGATACGAGCAGTCCTTC. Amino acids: CSASGRTGYEQSF.

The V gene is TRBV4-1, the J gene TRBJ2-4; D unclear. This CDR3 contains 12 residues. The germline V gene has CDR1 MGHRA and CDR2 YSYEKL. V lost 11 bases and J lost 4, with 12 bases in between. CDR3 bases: TGCGCCTGCTCAGGCCAGAAAAACATTCAGTACTTC. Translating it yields CACSGQKNIQYF.

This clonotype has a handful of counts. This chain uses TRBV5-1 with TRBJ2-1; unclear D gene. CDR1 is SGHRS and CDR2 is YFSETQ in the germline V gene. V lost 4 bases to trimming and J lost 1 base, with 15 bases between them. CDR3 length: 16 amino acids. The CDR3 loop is CASSLGPQDSYNEQFF. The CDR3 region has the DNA TGCGCCAGCAGCCTCGGACCTCAAGATTCCTACAATGAGCAGTTCTTC.

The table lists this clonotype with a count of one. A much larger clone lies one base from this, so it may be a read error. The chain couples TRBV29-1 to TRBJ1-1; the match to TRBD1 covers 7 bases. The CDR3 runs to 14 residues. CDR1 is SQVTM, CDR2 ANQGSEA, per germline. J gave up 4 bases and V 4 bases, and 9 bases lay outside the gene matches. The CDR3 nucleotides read TGCAGCGTTGCGAGACAGGGTTGGAGCACTGAAGCTTTCTTT. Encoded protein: CSVARQGWSTEAFF.

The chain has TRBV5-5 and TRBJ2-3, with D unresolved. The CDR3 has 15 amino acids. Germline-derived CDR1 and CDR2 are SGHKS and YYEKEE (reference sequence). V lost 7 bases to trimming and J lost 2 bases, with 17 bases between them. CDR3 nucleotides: TGTGCCAGCCCTGCGTCGGAGTATCTCACAGATACGCAGTATTTT. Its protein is CASPASEYLTDTQYF. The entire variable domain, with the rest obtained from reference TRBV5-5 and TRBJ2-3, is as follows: DAGVTQSPTHLIKTRGQQVTLRCSPISGHKSVSWYQQVLGQGPQFIFQYYEKEERGRGNFPDRFSARQFPNYSSELNVNALLLGDSALYLCASPASEYLTDTQYFGPGTRLTVL.

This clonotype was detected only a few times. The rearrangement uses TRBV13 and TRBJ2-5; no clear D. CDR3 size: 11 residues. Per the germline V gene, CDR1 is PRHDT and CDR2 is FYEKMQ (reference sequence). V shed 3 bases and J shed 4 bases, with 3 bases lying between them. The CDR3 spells CASSFGETQYF. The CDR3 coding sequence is TGTGCCAGCAGCTTTGGAGAGACCCAGTACTTC.